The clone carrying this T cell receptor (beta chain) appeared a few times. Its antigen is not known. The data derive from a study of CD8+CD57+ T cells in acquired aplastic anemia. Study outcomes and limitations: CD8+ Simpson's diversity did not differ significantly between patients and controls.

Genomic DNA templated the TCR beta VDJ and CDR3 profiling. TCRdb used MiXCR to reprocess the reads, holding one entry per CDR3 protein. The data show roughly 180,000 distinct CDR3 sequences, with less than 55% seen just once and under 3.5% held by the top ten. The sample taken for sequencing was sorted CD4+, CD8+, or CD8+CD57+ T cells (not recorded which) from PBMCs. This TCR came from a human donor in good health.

CDR3 sequence (DNA): TGCAGCGTTCGACAGGGGATAGGGGAGACCCAGTACTTC. This gives the protein CSVRQGIGETQYF. The rearrangement links TRBV29-1 to TRBJ2-5; 8 nucleotides match TRBD1. With 5 bases clipped from V and 5 bases from J, the junction kept 7 bases outside the gene matches. The CDR3 sequence is 13 residues long. The germline V gene encodes CDR1 SQVTM and CDR2 ANQGSEA.